The 25 T cell receptor beta chains in this list originate from one sample, sequenced in a study of T cells expressing NK-cell markers. TCRdb reprocessed the 5' RACE reads; each CDR3 protein has one entry and no DNA is given. The sample has about 150,000 distinct CDR3 sequences. The sequenced sample consisted of blood T cells: a sorted CD56 or NKG2C T cell subset, CD4+ or CD8+ T cells, or bulk PBMC T cells (not recorded which). Receptors originate from a woman between 45 and 60 years old in good health.

The chain recombines TRBV28 with TRBJ1-1; TCRdb names TRBD1, which stays unverified in the absence of DNA. Per the germline V gene, CDR1 is MDHEN and CDR2 is SYDVKM. This CDR3 has 17 amino acids. The CDR3 spells CASSRAGTSFIGTEAFF.

The V and J genes are TRBV6-5 and TRBJ2-1; lacking DNA, the TRBD2 call made by TCRdb goes unchecked. Germline V lookup: CDR1 MNHEY, CDR2 SVGAGI. CDR3 size: 16 residues. CDR3 sequence reads: CASSSGTSGNYNEQFF.

V is TRBV5-6 and J is TRBJ2-3; TCRdb reports TRBD1, a call that lacks DNA to check it against. This CDR3 has 15 residues. CDR1 and CDR2 (germline): SGHDT, YYEEEE. CDR3 residues: CASSSTRDTEYTQYF.

The chain couples TRBV11-3 to TRBJ2-5. This CDR3 region has 12 residues. Per germline, CDR1 SGHNT and CDR2 YENEEA. CDR3: CASRRTQETQYF. The variable domain in full, completed from reference TRBV11-3 and TRBJ2-5, reads EAGVVQSPRYKIIEKKQPVAFWCNPISGHNTLYWYLQNLGQGPELLIRYENEEAVDDSQLPKDRFSAERLKGVDSTLKIQPAELGDSAVYLCASRRTQETQYFGPGTRLLVL.

CDR3 sequence reads: CASRIPGTDSTDTQYF. The chain recombines TRBV2 with TRBJ2-3; the D call from TCRdb, TRBD1, cannot be confirmed without DNA. This CDR3 has 16 amino acids. Per germline, CDR1 SNHLY and CDR2 FYNNEI.

The chain joins TRBV7-9 to TRBJ2-1; TCRdb lists TRBD2, though no DNA is available to test this call. Germline V lookup: CDR1 SEHNR, CDR2 FQNEAQ (reference sequence). The CDR3 has 15 residues. This CDR3 is CASSLSSGPTNEQFF.

The V and J genes are TRBV20-1 and TRBJ2-2. The germline V gene encodes CDR1 DFQATT and CDR2 SNEGSKA (reference sequence). The CDR3 covers 14 residues. CDR3 residues: CSARDTSHTGELFF.

This chain uses TRBV19 with TRBJ1-4; with no DNA, the TCRdb D assignment of TRBD1 cannot be verified. The CDR3 is 15 residues long. CDR1 LNHDA and CDR2 SQIVND come from the germline V gene (reference sequence). CDR3 residues: CASTPYRGGSEKLFF.

CDR3 in amino acids: CAISEHSGSGTDTQYF. This chain joins TRBV10-3 and TRBJ2-3; the TRBD2 assignment by TCRdb is unverifiable without DNA. The CDR3 is made up of 16 amino acids. Germline assignment: CDR1 ENHRY and CDR2 SYGVKD.

The chain carries TRBV3-1 and TRBJ2-1; TCRdb's D gene call, TRBD1, goes unchecked for lack of DNA. Germline V gene data show CDR1 as LGHDT and CDR2 as YNNKEL (reference sequence). This CDR3 region has 17 residues. The CDR3: CASSQEAGPRAYNEQFF.

The chain carries TRBV30 and TRBJ1-1. The CDR3 runs 14 residues. The germline V gene encodes CDR1 GTSNPN and CDR2 SVGIG (reference sequence). The CDR3 is CAWNLGMGNTEAFF.

This chain links TRBV27 with TRBJ1-2; lacking DNA, the TRBD1 call made by TCRdb goes unchecked. The CDR3 spans 15 residues. Germline V gene sequence: CDR1 MNHEY, CDR2 SMNVEV (reference sequence). Here the CDR3 reads CASSASPGGSYGYTF.

The chain recombines TRBV27 with TRBJ2-1. Germline V CDR1 and CDR2: MNHEY, SMNVEV (reference sequence). The CDR3 sequence is 15 residues long. CDR3 sequence: CASSLSGSSYNEQFF.

This chain's CDR3 is CASSSGATLFF. This chain connects TRBV12-3 or TRBV12-4 to TRBJ2-1; the D gene TCRdb calls, TRBD1, cannot be checked with no DNA. The CDR3 totals 11 residues.

The V gene is TRBV7-6, the J gene TRBJ2-3; TCRdb proposes TRBD1, but this gene call is untestable without DNA. CDR1 and CDR2 (germline): SGHVS, FNYEAQ. This CDR3 is 14 amino acids long. The CDR3 region is CASSGDRVTDTQYF.

This chain's CDR3 is CASKPLAEHNEQFF. The chain has TRBV19 and TRBJ2-1; TCRdb picks TRBD2, but there is no DNA to check that call. The CDR3 contains 14 residues. Germline CDR1 is LNHDA and CDR2 is SQIVND (reference sequence).

The chain employs TRBV30 and TRBJ2-1; TCRdb designates TRBD1, a call that cannot be tested without DNA. CDR1 and CDR2 (germline): GTSNPN, SVGIG (reference sequence). CDR3 length: 14 residues. The CDR3 spells CAWSWGQGYNEQFF.

The J gene is TRBJ2-3, the V gene TRBV15; TCRdb selects TRBD2, and the lack of DNA leaves this call unchecked. Germline CDR1 and CDR2: LNHNV and YYDKDF (reference sequence). The CDR3 has 14 amino acids. The CDR3 here is CATSRDGTGTRSYF.

J is TRBJ1-4 and V is TRBV10-2. Germline V gene data show CDR1 as WSHSY and CDR2 as SAAADI. The CDR3 is made up of 13 amino acids. The CDR3 here is CATLTTTNEKLFF.

This chain links TRBV7-9 with TRBJ2-1; as DNA is missing, the TRBD2 call by TCRdb cannot be tested. CDR1 is SEHNR and CDR2 is FQNEAQ in the germline V gene (reference sequence). The CDR3 runs 14 residues. CDR3: CASSSSGSSGEQFF.

The chain combines TRBV5-1 with TRBJ1-2; TCRdb reports TRBD1, a call that lacks DNA to check it against. Germline V gene lookup returns CDR1 SGHRS and CDR2 YFSETQ. This CDR3 comprises 16 residues. CDR3 protein: CASSLANSGTDYGYTF. The entire variable domain, with the rest obtained from reference TRBV5-1 and TRBJ1-2, is as follows: KAGVTQTPRYLIKTRGQQVTLSCSPISGHRSVSWYQQTPGQGLQFLFEYFSETQRNKGNFPGRFSGRQFSNSRSEMNVSTLELGDSALYLCASSLANSGTDYGYTFGSGTRLTVV.

This chain joins TRBV7-9 and TRBJ1-1; TCRdb returns TRBD1, unconfirmable since there is no DNA. The CDR3 is 13 amino acids. The germline gives CDR1 SEHNR, CDR2 FQNEAQ (reference sequence). The CDR3 sequence: CAELQGDLSEAFF.

The CDR3 spells CASSLDGRAGNQPQHF. The chain carries TRBV11-2 and TRBJ1-5. The germline CDR1 and CDR2 sequences are SGHAT and FQNNGV. This CDR3 has 16 residues.

The rearrangement uses TRBV4-1 and TRBJ2-1; the TCRdb call, TRBD1, lacks DNA for checking. From germline, CDR1 is MGHRA and CDR2 YSYEKL. The CDR3 length is 16 residues. CDR3 region: CASSQSRDRGYNEQFF.

The V gene is TRBV20-1, the J gene TRBJ2-2; the D call of TRBD1 rests on TCRdb alone, since no DNA is present to check it. In germline, CDR1 is DFQATT, CDR2 SNEGSKA (reference sequence). The CDR3 has 16 amino acids. The CDR3 here is CSARDDRAVNTGELFF.